This T cell receptor beta chain derives from a study of OX40 agonist ivuxolimab in advanced cancers. About this clone: Its antigen is undetermined.

Trimming removed 0 bases from V and 4 bases from J; junction bases left unmatched: 3. CDR1 and CDR2 (germline): SGDLS, YYNGEE. CDR3 length equals 14 residues. Clones were sequenced by immunoSEQ multiplex PCR, and TCRdb holds only the in-frame ones, with some missing. The sample includes tens of thousands of clones, more than 80% of them seen just once. General study findings and limits: Expanded clones were, on average, more numerous in CD8+ T cells than in CD4+.

The specimen was CD4+ or CD8+ T cells sorted from blood, collected in a trial of the OX40 agonist ivuxolimab. The chain uses TRBV9 and TRBJ2-7, with 8 bases identical to TRBD1. The sequence derives from an adult with an advanced solid tumor such as melanoma, head and neck, liver or kidney cancer. The CDR3 protein is CASSVDQGAYEQYF. CDR3 nucleotide sequence: TGTGCCAGCAGCGTAGACCAGGGGGCTTACGAGCAGTACTTC.